The rows below give T cell receptor beta chains drawn from one sample of a study of blood T cell repertoires in COVID-19. Method: immunoSEQ multiplex PCR; TCRdb's copy keeps in-frame clones and lacks some. The data hold some 67,000 clones, with around 90% observed a single time. The sequencing sample was made of peripheral blood. Receptors were obtained from an elderly woman with acute or convalescent COVID-19. Each CDR3 is given with its conserved first and last residue. D genes are given only for firm matches. Some rows have no size entry. The others give once, few or many, or a class for an expanded clone.

v_gene	j_gene	abundance	d_gene	CDR3nt	CDR3aa
TRBV19	TRBJ1-5	-	TRBD1	TGTGCCAGTAGGACAGGGCTTCAGCCCCAGCATTTT	CASRTGLQPQHF
TRBV27	TRBJ1-2	-	-	TGTGCCAGCAGTTCAAGGGGGTACCTTCCCACGTACGGCTACACCTTC	CASSSRGYLPTYGYTF
TRBV27	TRBJ1-1	once	-	TGTGCCAGCAGTTTATCCCCAGTGAACACTGAAGCTTTCTTT	CASSLSPVNTEAFF
TRBV29-1	TRBJ1-1	-	-	TGCAGCGTTTCTTACTGGGGATCAGGGGACACTGAAGCTTTCTTT	CSVSYWGSGDTEAFF
TRBV4-1	TRBJ2-7	-	-	TGCGCCAGCAGCCAAGGGGCCCGGGACACCTGGGTGGAGCAGTACTTC	CASSQGARDTWVEQYF
TRBV4-1	TRBJ2-1	medium-sized	-	TGCGCCAGCAGCCAAGGTCTCAGGTTGGGAGACAATGAGCAGTTCTTC	CASSQGLRLGDNEQFF
TRBV28	TRBJ1-4	-	-	TGTGCCAGCAGTTTCGGGGGTAGCGGAGGAGAAAAACTGTTTTTT	CASSFGGSGGEKLFF
TRBV5-6	TRBJ1-2	-	-	TGTGCCAGCAGCTTGGCGGGCAGACTAGTTCTAAACTATGGCTACACCTTC	CASSLAGRLVLNYGYTF
TRBV4-3	TRBJ2-3	-	-	TGCGCCAGCAGCCAAGGACAGAGCACAGATACGCAGTATTTT	CASSQGQSTDTQYF
TRBV2	TRBJ1-5	-	TRBD1	TGTGCCAGCAGTACGACAGGGGAACAGCCCCAGCATTTT	CASSTTGEQPQHF
TRBV20-1	TRBJ2-1	-	-	TGCAGTGCTAGTTTGCCCTCGCCCCAGGAGCAGTTCTTC	CSASLPSPQEQFF
TRBV7-2	TRBJ1-4	-	TRBD1	TGTGCCAGCAGCTTATTCGGGCAGGGGGCCGAGGGACTGTTTTTT	CASSLFGQGAEGLFF
TRBV29-1	TRBJ2-7	-	TRBD2	TGCAGCGCTCGGGGGGGCCTCGGTTACGAGCAGTACTTC	CSARGGLGYEQYF
TRBV7-2	TRBJ2-2	-	TRBD2	TGTGCCAGCAGCACCCGACTAGCGGGGGAAACCGGGGAGCTGTTTTTT	CASSTRLAGETGELFF
TRBV5-1	TRBJ2-1	few	-	TGCGCCAGCGCGCAGGCGGGGCTTTCCCCCAATGAGCAGTTCTTC	CASAQAGLSPNEQFF
TRBV12-3/TRBV12-4	TRBJ2-3	-	-	TGTGCCAGCAGTTCTATCATAGATACGCAGTATTTT	CASSSIIDTQYF
TRBV6-5	TRBJ1-4	-	-	TGTGCCAGCAGGCCAGATAGGAGGAATGAAAAACTGTTTTTT	CASRPDRRNEKLFF